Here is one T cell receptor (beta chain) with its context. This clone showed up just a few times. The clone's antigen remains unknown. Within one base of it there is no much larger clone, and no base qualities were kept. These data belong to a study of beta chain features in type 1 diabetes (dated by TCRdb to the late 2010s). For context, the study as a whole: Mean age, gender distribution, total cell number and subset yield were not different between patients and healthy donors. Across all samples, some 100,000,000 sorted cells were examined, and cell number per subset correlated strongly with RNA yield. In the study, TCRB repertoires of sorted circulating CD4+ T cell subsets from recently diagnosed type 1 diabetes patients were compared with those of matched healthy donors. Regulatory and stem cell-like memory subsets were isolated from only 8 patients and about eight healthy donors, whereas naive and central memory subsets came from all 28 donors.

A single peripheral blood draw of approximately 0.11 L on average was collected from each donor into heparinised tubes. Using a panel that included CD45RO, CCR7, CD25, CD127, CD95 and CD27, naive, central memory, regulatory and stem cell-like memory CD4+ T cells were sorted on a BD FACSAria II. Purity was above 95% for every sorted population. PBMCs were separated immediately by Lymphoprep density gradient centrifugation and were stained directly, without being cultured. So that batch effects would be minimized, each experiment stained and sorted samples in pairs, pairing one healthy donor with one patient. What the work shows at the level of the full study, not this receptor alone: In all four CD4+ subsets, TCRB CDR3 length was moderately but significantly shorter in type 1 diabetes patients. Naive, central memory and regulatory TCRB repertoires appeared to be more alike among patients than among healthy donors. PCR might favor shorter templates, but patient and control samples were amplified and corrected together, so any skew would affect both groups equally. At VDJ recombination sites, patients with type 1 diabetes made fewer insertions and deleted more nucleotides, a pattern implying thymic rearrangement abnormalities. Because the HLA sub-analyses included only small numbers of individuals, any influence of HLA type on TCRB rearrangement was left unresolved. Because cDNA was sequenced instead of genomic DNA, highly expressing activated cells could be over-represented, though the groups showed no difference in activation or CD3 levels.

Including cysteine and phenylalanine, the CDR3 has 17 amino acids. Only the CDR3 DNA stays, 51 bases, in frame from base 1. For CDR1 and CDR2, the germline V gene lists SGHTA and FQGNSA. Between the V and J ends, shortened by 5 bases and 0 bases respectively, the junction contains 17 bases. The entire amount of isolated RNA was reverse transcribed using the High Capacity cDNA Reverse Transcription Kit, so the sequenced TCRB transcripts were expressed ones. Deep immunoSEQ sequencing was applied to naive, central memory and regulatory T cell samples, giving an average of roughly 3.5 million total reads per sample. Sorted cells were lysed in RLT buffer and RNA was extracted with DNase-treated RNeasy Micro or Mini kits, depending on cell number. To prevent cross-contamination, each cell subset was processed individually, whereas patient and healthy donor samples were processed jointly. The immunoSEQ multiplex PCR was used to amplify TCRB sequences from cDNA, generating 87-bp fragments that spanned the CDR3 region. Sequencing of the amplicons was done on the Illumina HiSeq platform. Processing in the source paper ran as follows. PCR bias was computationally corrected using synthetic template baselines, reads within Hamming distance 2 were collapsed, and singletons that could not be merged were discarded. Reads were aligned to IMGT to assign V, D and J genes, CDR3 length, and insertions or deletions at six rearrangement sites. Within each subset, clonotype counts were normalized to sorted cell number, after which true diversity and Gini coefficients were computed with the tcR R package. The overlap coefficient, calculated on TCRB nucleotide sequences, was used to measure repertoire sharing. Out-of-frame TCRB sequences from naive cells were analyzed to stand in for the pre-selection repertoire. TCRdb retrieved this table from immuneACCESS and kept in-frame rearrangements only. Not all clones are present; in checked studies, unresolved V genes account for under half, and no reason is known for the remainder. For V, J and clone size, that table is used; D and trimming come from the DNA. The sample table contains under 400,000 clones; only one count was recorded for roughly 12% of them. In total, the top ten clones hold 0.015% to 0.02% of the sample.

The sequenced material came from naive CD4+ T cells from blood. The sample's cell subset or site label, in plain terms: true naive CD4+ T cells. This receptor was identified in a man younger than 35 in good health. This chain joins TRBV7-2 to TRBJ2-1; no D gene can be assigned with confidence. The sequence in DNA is TGTGCCAGCAGCACCCGGATTCTTCCTAGCTCCTACAATGAGCAGTTCTTC. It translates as CASSTRILPSSYNEQFF.